This TCR beta chain was captured in a study of response to subunit inactivated influenza vaccine. TCRdb reprocessed the RT-PCR reads via MiXCR and lists one record per CDR3 protein. Here the sample spans roughly 700,000 distinct CDR3 sequences, roughly 13% being singletons. Overall study findings and caveats: Authors suggested each seasonal flu vaccination may recruit only limited numbers of new T cells.

This clonotype was seen ten or more times. As yet, its antigen is unknown. Germline loops: CDR1 MDHEN, CDR2 SYDVKM. V was cut by 0 bases and J by 10 bases, with 16 bases left in between. The CDR3 has 16 amino acids. This chain connects TRBV28 to TRBJ1-6; D perhaps matches TRBD1 (5 bases). The receptor was isolated from a middle-aged man who received an inactivated influenza vaccine. The material sequenced was PBMCs from blood, taken less than 15 days before vaccination. CDR3 sequence: CASSLWPTVGGSPLHF. The CDR3 DNA reads TGTGCCAGCAGTTTATGGCCGACGGTGGGGGGATCACCCCTCCACTTT.